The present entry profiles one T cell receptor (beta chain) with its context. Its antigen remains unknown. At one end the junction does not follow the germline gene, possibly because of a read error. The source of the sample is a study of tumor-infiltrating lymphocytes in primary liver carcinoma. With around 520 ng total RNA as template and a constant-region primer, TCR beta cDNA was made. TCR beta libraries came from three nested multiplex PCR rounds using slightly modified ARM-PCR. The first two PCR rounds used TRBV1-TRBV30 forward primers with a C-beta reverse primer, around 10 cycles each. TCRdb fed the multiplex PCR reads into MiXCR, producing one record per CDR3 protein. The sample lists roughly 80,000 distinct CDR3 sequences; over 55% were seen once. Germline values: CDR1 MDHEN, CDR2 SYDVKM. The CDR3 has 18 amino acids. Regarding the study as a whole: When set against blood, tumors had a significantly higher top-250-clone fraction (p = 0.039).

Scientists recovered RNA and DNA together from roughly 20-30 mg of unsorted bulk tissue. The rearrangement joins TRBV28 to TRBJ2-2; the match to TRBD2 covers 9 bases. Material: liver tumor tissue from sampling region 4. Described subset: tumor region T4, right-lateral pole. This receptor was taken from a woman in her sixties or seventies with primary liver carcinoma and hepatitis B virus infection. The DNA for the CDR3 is TGTTCCAGCAGTTCCCGGACTAGCGAAACTGAGAACACCGGGGAGCTGTTCTTT. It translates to CSSSSRTSETENTGELFF.